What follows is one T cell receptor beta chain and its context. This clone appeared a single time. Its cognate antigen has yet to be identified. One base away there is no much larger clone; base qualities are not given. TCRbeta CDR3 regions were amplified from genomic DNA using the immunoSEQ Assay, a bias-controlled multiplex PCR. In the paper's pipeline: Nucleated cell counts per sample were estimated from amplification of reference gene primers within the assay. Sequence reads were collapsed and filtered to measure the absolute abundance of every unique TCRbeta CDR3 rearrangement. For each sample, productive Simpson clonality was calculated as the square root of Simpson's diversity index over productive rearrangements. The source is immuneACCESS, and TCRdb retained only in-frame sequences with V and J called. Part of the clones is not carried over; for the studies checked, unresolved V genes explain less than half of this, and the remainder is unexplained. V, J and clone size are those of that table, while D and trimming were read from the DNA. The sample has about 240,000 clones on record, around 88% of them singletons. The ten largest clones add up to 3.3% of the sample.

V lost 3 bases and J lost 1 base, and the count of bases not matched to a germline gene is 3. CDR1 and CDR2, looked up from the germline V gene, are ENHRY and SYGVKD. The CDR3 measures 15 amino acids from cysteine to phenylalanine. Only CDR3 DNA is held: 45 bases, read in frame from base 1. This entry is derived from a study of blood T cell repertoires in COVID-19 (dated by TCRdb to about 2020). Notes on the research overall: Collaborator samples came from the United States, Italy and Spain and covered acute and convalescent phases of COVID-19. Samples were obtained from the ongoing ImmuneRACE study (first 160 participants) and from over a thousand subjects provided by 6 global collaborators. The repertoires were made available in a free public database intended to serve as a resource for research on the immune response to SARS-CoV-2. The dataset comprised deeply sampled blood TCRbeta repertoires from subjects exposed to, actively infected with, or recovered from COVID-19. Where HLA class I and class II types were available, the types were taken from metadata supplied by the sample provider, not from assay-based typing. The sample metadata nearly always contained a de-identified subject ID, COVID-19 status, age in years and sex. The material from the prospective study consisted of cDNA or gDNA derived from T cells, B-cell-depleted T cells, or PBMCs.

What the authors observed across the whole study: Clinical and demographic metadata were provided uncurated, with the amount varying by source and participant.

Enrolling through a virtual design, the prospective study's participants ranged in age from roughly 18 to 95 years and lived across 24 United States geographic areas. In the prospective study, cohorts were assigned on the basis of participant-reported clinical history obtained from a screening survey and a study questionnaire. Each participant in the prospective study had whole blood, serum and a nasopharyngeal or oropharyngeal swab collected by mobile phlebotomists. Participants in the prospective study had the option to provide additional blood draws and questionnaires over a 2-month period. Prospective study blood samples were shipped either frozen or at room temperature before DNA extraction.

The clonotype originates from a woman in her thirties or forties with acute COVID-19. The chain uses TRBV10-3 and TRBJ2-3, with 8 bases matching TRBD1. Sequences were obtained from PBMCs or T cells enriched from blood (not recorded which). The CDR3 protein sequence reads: CAISEDRGRTDTQYF. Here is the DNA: TGTGCCATCAGTGAAGACAGGGGCCGCACAGATACGCAGTATTTT.